The 10 T cell receptor beta chains below were found in one sample sequenced in a study of shared clonotypes between healthy human individuals. TCRdb's table, derived via immunoSEQ multiplex PCR, lists solely in-frame clones and lacks some. The table shows some 2,100,000 clones, with almost 96% occurring only once. Sequenced: naive CD4+ T cells sorted from blood. The subset was: CD45RA+ positively selected. Source of these receptors: a man between 18 and 35 years old in good health.

The chain uses TRBV15 and TRBJ2-4, with TRBD2 matching 16 bases. The CDR3 has 22 amino acids. Germline V lookup: CDR1 LNHNV, CDR2 YYDKDF (reference sequence). Trimming removed 0 bases from V and 1 base from J; junction bases left unmatched: 12. The CDR3 DNA reads as TGTGCCACCAGCAGAGAGTCGGGCGTGGGGACTAGCGGGAGGGCCGCCAAAAACATTCAGTACTTC. Translated, it gives CATSRESGVGTSGRAAKNIQYF.

The V and J genes are TRBV4-3 and TRBJ1-4; 11 bases align to TRBD1. CDR3 length: 17 residues. Losses at the gene ends were 0 bases for V and 5 bases for J; bases not matched to a gene: 5. Germline V gene data show CDR1 as LGHNA and CDR2 as YSLEER. The CDR3 region has the DNA TGCGCCAGCAGCCAAGAGGGGACAGGGGGGTTAAATGAAAAACTGTTTTTT. Protein: CASSQEGTGGLNEKLFF.

The chain employs TRBV19 and TRBJ2-3; D is possibly TRBD1 or TRBD2 (6 bases each). This CDR3 is 14 amino acids long. V was trimmed by 9 bases and J by 2 bases, leaving 15 bases between them. Germline-derived CDR1 and CDR2 are LNHDA and SQIVND (reference sequence). Here the CDR3 DNA reads TGTGCCAGCTCCCGGGGGCCACTCACAGATACGCAGTATTTT. Translation gives CASSRGPLTDTQYF.

J is TRBJ2-7 and V is TRBV7-2, with D possibly matching TRBD2 (7 bases). The CDR3 is made up of 15 amino acids. The V gene's germline CDR1 is SGHTA and CDR2 FQGNSA. V lost 1 base and J 3 bases, leaving 13 bases between the germline ends. CDR3 DNA sequence: TGTGCCAGCAGCTTAGGGGCGGGGGCACTCTACGAGCAGTACTTC. Its protein product is CASSLGAGALYEQYF.

V gene TRBV11-2 combines with J gene TRBJ1-5; weak D call: TRBD1 (6 bases). From germline, CDR1 is SGHAT and CDR2 FQNNGV. V was shortened by 5 bases and J by 4 bases, with 15 bases between the two germline ends. The CDR3 contains 15 residues. CDR3 in DNA: TGTGCCAGCAGCCCCGGGGGGGGCAGAAATCAGCCCCAGCATTTT. Residues: CASSPGGGRNQPQHF.

The chain uses TRBV19 and TRBJ1-1; 10 positions agree with TRBD1. The V segment lost 7 bases and the J segment 4 bases; nucleotides outside the gene matches: 12. Germline-derived CDR1 and CDR2 are LNHDA and SQIVND (reference sequence). CDR3 length equals 16 residues. The CDR3 loop is CASTSGTGARGTEAFF. In nucleotides, the CDR3 is TGTGCCAGTACCTCAGGGACAGGGGCTCGGGGCACTGAAGCTTTCTTT.

The CDR3: CAISDRANSPLHF. The CDR3, as DNA: TGTGCCATCAGTGATAGAGCAAATTCACCCCTCCACTTT. The chain recombines TRBV10-3 with TRBJ1-6; D gene unclear. Between the trimmed V and J ends, which lost 3 bases and 7 bases, there was a span of 7 bases. From germline, CDR1 is ENHRY and CDR2 SYGVKD. This CDR3 spans 13 amino acids.

This sequence joins TRBV5-4 and TRBJ2-5, with D perhaps given as TRBD1 or TRBD2 (6 bases each). This CDR3 spans 17 amino acids. Germline CDR1 reads SGHNT; CDR2 reads YYREEE (reference sequence). Trimming took 4 bases from V and 5 from J, leaving 24 bases between them. CDR3 in amino acids: CASSLQTGAALRETQYF. CDR3 coding DNA: TGTGCCAGCAGCCTTCAGACGGGGGCCGCTTTGAGGGAGACCCAGTACTTC.

Remarks on this clone: This CDR3 is also generated by other DNA sequences in the sample. The chain couples TRBV20-1 to TRBJ1-1; TRBD1 might be the D (5 bases). V lost 6 bases and J lost 5, with 10 bases in between. This CDR3 comprises 11 residues. Germline CDR1 reads DFQATT; CDR2 reads SNEGSKA (reference sequence). CDR3: CSARDLTEAFF. CDR3 bases: TGCAGTGCCAGGGACTTAACTGAAGCTTTCTTT.

The gene calls are TRBV7-2 and TRBJ1-5; D gene ambiguous. There are 15 residues in the CDR3. CDR1 is SGHTA and CDR2 is FQGNSA in the germline V gene. V gave up 0 bases and J gave up 3 bases, with 9 bases separating them. CDR3: CASSLAFGLNQPQHF. The CDR3 DNA reads TGTGCCAGCAGCTTAGCGTTTGGTCTCAATCAGCCCCAGCATTTT.